These 18 T cell receptor beta chains were sequenced from one sample in a study of vaccination effects on CD4 cells after COVID-19. ViraFEST used viral peptide pools to expand antigen-specific CD4+ T cells before sequencing. After more than 8 days in culture, the CD4+ T cells were isolated. According to PCR results, the person was infected with SARS-CoV-2 between March and December 2020. The assay was immunoSEQ multiplex PCR, and TCRdb's table has in-frame clones only and misses some. The table records over 20,000 clones, 70% to 85% of them present only once. No antigen has been identified for these receptors. Specimen: CD4+ T cells from PBMCs cultured with a peptide pool, collected before COVID-19 vaccination. These receptors originate from a human donor who had a prior SARS-CoV-2 infection.

Worth noting for this clone: Distinct nucleotide sequences in the sample also encode this CDR3. V usage is TRBV6-5 and J usage is TRBJ1-5; D is possibly TRBD1 (6 bases). This CDR3 contains 15 residues. V was trimmed by 6 bases and J by 4 bases, leaving 16 bases between them. The germline V gene encodes CDR1 MNHEY and CDR2 SVGAGI. The CDR3 loop is CASRKWQQGNQPQHF. The CDR3 nucleotides read TGTGCCAGCAGGAAATGGCAACAGGGAAATCAGCCCCAGCATTTT.

The chain recombines TRBV9 with TRBJ2-2, with D maybe TRBD1 (5 bases). The V gene lost 1 base and the J gene lost 6 bases, with 13 bases spanning the gap. The CDR3 loop spans 15 amino acids. Per germline, CDR1 SGDLS and CDR2 YYNGEE. Written as DNA, the CDR3 is TGTGCCAGCAGCGTATTCCACCAGGGCCCCGGGGAGCTGTTTTTT. Encoded protein: CASSVFHQGPGELFF.

CDR3 residues: CASSEWVGRGNLNTQYF. The CDR3 DNA sequence: TGTGCCAGCAGTGAATGGGTCGGCCGCGGGAATTTGAATACGCAGTATTTT. The chain uses TRBV2 and TRBJ2-3; perhaps TRBD2 as D (6 bases). This CDR3 has 17 amino acids. Trimming removed 2 bases from V and 7 bases from J, with 22 bases in between. From germline, CDR1 is SNHLY and CDR2 FYNNEI.

The chain combines TRBV5-1 with TRBJ1-2, with D unresolved. Trimming pared 1 base from V and 3 bases from J, leaving 19 bases between. Germline V gives CDR1 SGHRS, CDR2 YFSETQ. There are 17 residues in the CDR3. The CDR3 DNA follows: TGCGCCAGCAGCTTGAGGACGCCAAATTCTCCCTACTATGGCTACACCTTC. Its translation is CASSLRTPNSPYYGYTF.

This chain joins TRBV4-2 and TRBJ2-7; the D is unclear. Per germline, CDR1 LGHNA and CDR2 YNFKEQ. V lost 0 bases and J lost 2, with 8 bases in between. The CDR3 extends over 14 amino acids. In DNA form, the CDR3 reads TGTGCCAGCAGCCAAGAAACGCCCCCCTACGAGCAGTACTTC. It codes for CASSQETPPYEQYF.

CDR3 DNA sequence: TGTGCCAGCTCACCATGGGGAGCTTTAGAAAAACTGTTTTTT. Its translation: CASSPWGALEKLFF. J is TRBJ1-4 and V is TRBV18; D unclear. The V end lost 2 bases, the J end lost 8 bases, and 12 bases lay between the germline ends. Per germline, CDR1 KGHSH and CDR2 LQKENI. This CDR3 comprises 14 residues.

The chain employs TRBV10-2 and TRBJ1-2; the D gene is possibly TRBD1 (5 bases). This CDR3 region has 12 residues. Germline CDR1 WSHSY, CDR2 SAAADI. The CDR3 protein is CATQGPNYGYTF. The CDR3 DNA is TGCGCAACGCAGGGTCCCAACTATGGCTACACCTTC.

The rearrangement joins TRBV2 to TRBJ2-3; TRBD1 matches at 8 bases. This CDR3 is built from 13 residues. V lost 10 bases and J lost 1; bases outside the gene matches: 4. Germline CDR1 is SNHLY and CDR2 is FYNNEI. The CDR3: CATTGGRTDTQYF. As DNA, the CDR3 is TGTGCCACAACAGGGGGTCGCACAGATACGCAGTATTTT.

J is TRBJ2-6 and V is TRBV3-1 (or the pseudogene TRBV3-2); no definite D call. The CDR3 has 15 amino acids. Germline V gene data show CDR1 as LGHDT and CDR2 as YNNKEL (reference sequence). Trimming removed 4 bases from V and 0 bases from J, with 7 bases in between. The CDR3 spells CASSRQVSGANVLTF. CDR3 DNA sequence: TGTGCCAGCAGCCGCCAAGTCTCTGGGGCCAACGTCCTGACTTTC.

J is TRBJ2-3 and V is TRBV19, with 9 nucleotides matching TRBD1. V shed 5 bases, J shed 0 bases, and the junction held 6 bases outside the gene matches. CDR3 size: 16 residues. CDR1 is LNHDA and CDR2 is SQIVND in the germline V gene (reference sequence). CDR3 in amino acids: CASSQGQGASTDTQYF. Written as DNA, the CDR3 is TGTGCCAGTAGTCAGGGACAGGGAGCTAGCACAGATACGCAGTATTTT.

The rearrangement links TRBV30 to TRBJ2-5, with unresolved D. Germline assignment: CDR1 GTSNPN and CDR2 SVGIG (reference sequence). Between the trimmed V and J ends, which lost 4 bases and 2 bases, there was a span of 17 bases. CDR3 length: 15 amino acids. CDR3 protein: CAWINRRPFQETQYF. CDR3 in DNA: TGTGCCTGGATAAACAGACGACCGTTTCAAGAGACCCAGTACTTC.

This clone showed up just a few times. The CDR3 protein is CASSRGAVPNYGYTF. Written as DNA, the CDR3 is TGTGCCAGTAGTAGGGGGGCAGTTCCTAACTATGGCTACACCTTC. The chain combines TRBV19 with TRBJ1-2; D is possibly TRBD1 (6 bases). The CDR3 is made up of 15 amino acids. The V gene's germline CDR1 is LNHDA and CDR2 SQIVND (reference sequence). The germline V and J ends were trimmed by 4 bases and 0 bases, with 12 bases remaining between them.

The chain carries TRBV5-1 and TRBJ2-1; 14 bases map to TRBD2. The length of the CDR3 is 18 residues. The trim removed 2 bases at V and 7 bases at J, leaving 11 bases unmatched. In germline, CDR1 is SGHRS, CDR2 YFSETQ. The CDR3 reads CASSFKRLAGGDINEQFF. The CDR3 DNA reads TGCGCCAGCAGCTTTAAAAGACTAGCGGGAGGGGATATTAATGAGCAGTTCTTC.

The chain recombines TRBV6-4 with TRBJ1-2; no firm D call. Germline V gene data show CDR1 as MRHNA and CDR2 as SNTAGT. The germline V and J ends were trimmed by 6 bases and 5 bases, with 13 bases remaining between them. The length of the CDR3 is 13 residues. In DNA, the CDR3 is TGTGCCAGCAGCCAATTCGGCGGGTATGGCTACACCTTC. This codes for CASSQFGGYGYTF.

The chain joins TRBV19 to TRBJ2-7; the match to TRBD1 covers 7 bases. Trimming removed 5 bases from V and 2 bases from J; junction bases left unmatched: 6. From germline, CDR1 is LNHDA and CDR2 SQIVND (reference sequence). The length of the CDR3 is 14 residues. The CDR3 loop is CASSPRQGAYEQYF. CDR3 DNA sequence: TGTGCCAGTAGTCCACGACAGGGAGCCTACGAGCAGTACTTC. Using reference TRBV19 and TRBJ2-7 for the parts outside the CDR3, the full variable domain is DGGITQSPKYLFRKEGQNVTLSCEQNLNHDAMYWYRQDPGQGLRLIYYSQIVNDFQKGDIAEGYSVSREKKESFPLTVTSAQKNPTAFYLCASSPRQGAYEQYFGPGTRLTVT.

This chain links TRBV7-8 with TRBJ1-3; no definite D call. Germline V gene data show CDR1 as SGHVS and CDR2 as FQNEAQ. This CDR3 is built from 13 residues. The germline V and J ends were trimmed by 2 bases and 2 bases, with 4 bases remaining between them. The CDR3 sequence is CASSLLPGNTIYF. CDR3 nucleotides: TGTGCCAGCAGCTTATTGCCTGGAAACACCATATATTTT.

The chain couples TRBV11-3 to TRBJ2-2; D ambiguous. From germline, CDR1 is SGHNT and CDR2 YENEEA. V lost 1 base, J lost 4 bases, and 10 bases lay in between. The CDR3 contains 15 residues. In DNA form, the CDR3 reads TGTGCCAGCAGCTTAGGGGGTTTTGGCACCGGGGAGCTGTTTTTT. This encodes CASSLGGFGTGELFF.

The CDR3 protein is CASSIAGPTYEQYF. The CDR3 DNA follows: TGTGCCAGTAGTATTGCCGGGCCGACCTACGAGCAGTACTTC. J is TRBJ2-7 and V is TRBV19; no reliable D call. The ends were cut back, 3 bases at V and 2 bases at J, with 11 bases in the middle. CDR3 length: 14 amino acids. CDR1 is LNHDA, CDR2 SQIVND, per germline (reference sequence).